Below are 32 T cell receptor beta chains sequenced from a single sample in a study of cytomegalovirus exposure and HLA in healthy donors (dated by TCRdb to 2015 to 2018). Library prep was done by the immunoSEQ multiplex PCR assay. A mixture of 60 forward primers for TCR Vbeta segments and 13 reverse primers for TCR Jbeta segments was used in the multiplex PCR. The table comes from immuneACCESS by way of TCRdb, which keeps in-frame sequences with V and J called. Part of the clones is missing from these tables; in studies checked, under half for an unresolved V gene and the rest for unknown reasons. In this sample the table shows about 100,000 clones, more than 70% of which occur a single time. Over 3% of the sample lies in the top ten. The sequenced sample was PBMCs. The receptors shown here come from a woman between 40 and 50 years old in good health and CMV-seronegative.

The J gene is TRBJ1-5, the V gene TRBV2, with a weak D call TRBD1 (5 bases). Germline loops: CDR1 SNHLY, CDR2 FYNNEI. Trimming cost V 6 bases and J 4 bases, with 16 bases left between them. CDR3 length equals 15 residues. This chain's CDR3 is CASSEQDGSNQPQHF. For the CDR3, the DNA is TGTGCCAGCAGCGAACAGGATGGGTCAAATCAGCCCCAGCATTTT.

The gene calls are TRBV25-1 and TRBJ2-1; TRBD2 matches 8 bases. The CDR3 spans 17 residues. V lost 5 bases to trimming and J lost 8 bases; unmatched junction nucleotides: 17. From germline, CDR1 is MGHDK and CDR2 SYGVNS. CDR3 residues: CASSPLAGSPLRDEQFF. In DNA form, the CDR3 reads TGTGCCAGCAGTCCTTTAGCGGGGTCACCCCTCAGGGATGAGCAGTTCTTC.

This chain connects TRBV4-1 to TRBJ2-1, with 10 bases matching TRBD2. V lost 5 bases to trimming and J lost 6 bases; unmatched junction nucleotides: 10. CDR1 is MGHRA, CDR2 YSYEKL, per germline. The CDR3 runs 16 residues. CDR3 loop: CASSSKGLAASNEQFF. The CDR3 region has the DNA TGCGCCAGCAGCTCGAAAGGACTAGCGGCCAGCAATGAGCAGTTCTTC.

The V call is TRBV18, the J call TRBJ1-3; 8 nucleotides align to TRBD1. The CDR3 has 16 residues. Germline V gene lookup returns CDR1 KGHSH and CDR2 LQKENI. Trimming at V came to 6 bases and at J to 4 bases, leaving 11 bases not matched to a gene. The CDR3 region is CASSRGQGGSGNTIYF. The CDR3 DNA sequence: TGTGCCAGCTCCCGAGGACAGGGAGGATCGGGAAACACCATATATTTT.

J is TRBJ1-1 and V is TRBV7-2; 7 bases map to TRBD1. Germline V gene sequence: CDR1 SGHTA, CDR2 FQGNSA. This CDR3 has 15 amino acids. Losses at the gene ends were 1 base for V and 2 bases for J; bases not matched to a gene: 4. DNA for the CDR3: TGTGCCAGCAGCTTAGTGACAGGGACTAACACTGAAGCTTTCTTT. Encoded protein: CASSLVTGTNTEAFF.

This clone was recorded only once. CDR3 sequence: CASSFLGGTQYF. As DNA, the CDR3 is TGTGCCAGCAGCTTTTTGGGAGGGACCCAGTACTTC. V usage is TRBV6-5 and J usage is TRBJ2-5, with D maybe TRBD2 (6 bases). The V end lost 6 bases, the J end lost 7 bases, and 12 bases lay between the germline ends. CDR3 length: 12 amino acids. CDR1 MNHEY and CDR2 SVGAGI come from the germline V gene.

This clone has more than one count but fewer than ten. The chain links TRBV30 to TRBJ2-5; 9 bases are shared with TRBD1. The assigned J gene may be wrong: the sequence end matches TRBJ2-7 better. Looked up from germline, CDR1 is GTSNPN and CDR2 is SVGIG (reference sequence). This CDR3 contains 16 residues. CDR3 nucleotides: TGTGCCTGGAGTGCAGAGGACAGGGGAATTTCGTACGAGCAGTACTTC. Its protein is CAWSAEDRGISYEQYF.

The rearrangement uses TRBV10-3 and TRBJ1-5; D might be TRBD1 (6 bases). Germline assignment: CDR1 ENHRY and CDR2 SYGVKD. The CDR3 covers 13 residues. Trimming removed 7 bases from V and 7 bases from J, with 14 bases in between. This CDR3 reads CAIKGGERQPQHF. The CDR3 nucleotides are TGTGCCATCAAAGGGGGGGAGCGGCAGCCCCAGCATTTT.

The DNA for the CDR3 is TGTGCCTGGACCTCGGGAGGGGACTATGGCTACACCTTC. Amino acids: CAWTSGGDYGYTF. J is TRBJ1-2 and V is TRBV30; the D gene is possibly TRBD1 (5 bases). The CDR3 is made up of 13 amino acids. V lost 4 bases and J lost 3, with 12 bases in between. Germline V gene sequence: CDR1 GTSNPN, CDR2 SVGIG (reference sequence).

The chain carries TRBV4-2 and TRBJ2-1; the match to TRBD1 covers 11 bases. The CDR3 consists of 17 residues. From germline, CDR1 is LGHNA and CDR2 YNFKEQ. J gave up 2 bases and V 0 bases, and 3 bases lay outside the gene matches. The CDR3 loop reads CASSQEGGQGAYNEQFF. The CDR3 DNA is TGTGCCAGCAGCCAAGAAGGGGGACAGGGGGCCTACAATGAGCAGTTCTTC.

The chain recombines TRBV11-2 with TRBJ1-2; possibly TRBD1 for D (5 bases). Trimming left V 5 bases short and J 7 bases short, with 20 bases between. CDR1 SGHAT and CDR2 FQNNGV come from the germline V gene. The CDR3 length is 15 residues. CDR3: CASSRTGDSARGYTF. CDR3 coding DNA: TGTGCCAGCAGCCGAACTGGAGACAGCGCACGTGGCTACACCTTC.

The CDR3 is CASSGGGFDWDTQYF. The CDR3, as DNA: TGTGCCAGCAGTGGAGGGGGATTTGATTGGGATACGCAGTATTTT. The V and J genes are TRBV2 and TRBJ2-3, with D tentatively TRBD1 (6 bases). The germline gives CDR1 SNHLY, CDR2 FYNNEI. The CDR3 sequence is 15 residues long. With 4 bases removed from V and 6 bases from J, the gap between germline ends came to 17 bases.

The J gene is TRBJ1-6, the V gene TRBV27, with 7 bases aligning to TRBD1. The J segment lost 3 bases and the V segment lost 4 bases, leaving 6 bases of the junction unmatched. The germline V gene has CDR1 MNHEY and CDR2 SMNVEV (reference sequence). This CDR3 has 16 amino acids. The CDR3 region is CASSSNRDSYNSPLHF. The CDR3 nucleotides read TGTGCCAGCAGTTCCAACCGGGACAGCTATAATTCACCCCTCCACTTT.

A single count supports this clone. V is TRBV4-3 and J is TRBJ1-2, with D unclear. Trimming removed 1 base from V and 1 base from J, with 7 bases in between. In germline, CDR1 is LGHNA, CDR2 YSLEER. This CDR3 spans 14 amino acids. The CDR3 coding sequence is TGCGCCAGCAGCCAAGGGGCCTTTAACTATGGCTACACCTTC. It specifies CASSQGAFNYGYTF.

The V and J genes are TRBV5-6 and TRBJ2-3; 7 nucleotides align to TRBD1. The junction had 13 bases not matched to a gene; V was cut back by 4 bases and J by 2 bases. This CDR3 has 17 amino acids. Germline values: CDR1 SGHDT, CDR2 YYEEEE. In DNA form, the CDR3 reads TGTGCCAGCAGCCCCTACATGACAGGGTTTCTCACAGATACGCAGTATTTT. Translation: CASSPYMTGFLTDTQYF.

This chain joins TRBV2 and TRBJ1-1, with TRBD1 as a possible D gene (6 bases). The V end lost 5 bases, the J end lost 2 bases, and 12 bases lay between the germline ends. The CDR3 consists of 14 residues. Germline CDR1 and CDR2: SNHLY and FYNNEI. The CDR3 loop reads CASSLDSLNTEAFF. CDR3 sequence (DNA): TGTGCCAGCAGTCTGGACAGCCTTAACACTGAAGCTTTCTTT.

V gene TRBV7-9 combines with J gene TRBJ2-6; no definite D call. The germline V gene encodes CDR1 SEHNR and CDR2 FQNEAQ (reference sequence). Trimming left V 8 bases short and J 0 bases short, with 5 bases between. The CDR3 sequence is 13 residues long. DNA for the CDR3: TGTGCCAGCGATAGCTCTGGGGCCAACGTCCTGACTTTC. Residues: CASDSSGANVLTF.

The table lists this clone with a count of one. The chain links TRBV27 to TRBJ1-6; D remains ambiguous. V lost 6 bases and J 10 bases, leaving 16 bases between the germline ends. The germline gives CDR1 MNHEY, CDR2 SMNVEV (reference sequence). There are 14 residues in the CDR3. CDR3 DNA: TGTGCCAGCAGGACCGGGTCCACGGGGTCACCCCTCCACTTT. Translating it yields CASRTGSTGSPLHF.

V is TRBV10-3 and J is TRBJ2-7; 7 bases are a match to TRBD1. Germline V lookup: CDR1 ENHRY, CDR2 SYGVKD. V lost 10 bases, J lost 2 bases, and 11 bases stayed unmatched. The CDR3 has 14 amino acids. The CDR3 loop reads CATLSGQNTYEQYF. As DNA, the CDR3 is TGTGCCACGCTCTCGGGACAGAATACCTACGAGCAGTACTTC.

J is TRBJ2-2 and V is TRBV30, with D perhaps TRBD2 (6 bases). V was clipped by 3 bases and J by 1 base, with 24 bases between them. The germline gives CDR1 GTSNPN, CDR2 SVGIG (reference sequence). The CDR3 is 19 residues long. The CDR3 DNA reads as TGTGCCTGGAGCGCCCGGGTGGGGGGTCAGTACATGAACACCGGGGAGCTGTTTTTT. This codes for CAWSARVGGQYMNTGELFF.

The rearrangement uses TRBV9 and TRBJ1-4; 10 bases map to TRBD1. Trimming at V came to 3 bases and at J to 5 bases, leaving 10 bases not matched to a gene. The CDR3 is made up of 17 amino acids. The germline V gene has CDR1 SGDLS and CDR2 YYNGEE. The CDR3 loop reads CASSATGGTGANEKLFF. In DNA, the CDR3 is TGTGCCAGCAGCGCTACGGGGGGGACAGGGGCAAATGAAAAACTGTTTTTT.

In this sample, this clone turned up a few times. The chain uses TRBV7-2 and TRBJ2-1; D remains ambiguous. This CDR3 region has 13 residues. V lost 3 bases to trimming and J lost 5 bases, with 8 bases between them. Germline CDR1 and CDR2: SGHTA and FQGNSA. The CDR3 nucleotides read TGTGCCAGCAGCTTCAACAGAGACAATGAGCAGTTCTTC. It translates to CASSFNRDNEQFF.

The chain employs TRBV7-2 and TRBJ2-1, with TRBD2 as a possible D gene (7 bases). This CDR3 has 16 residues. V dropped 5 bases and J dropped 0 bases, with 14 bases sitting between them. Germline V lookup: CDR1 SGHTA, CDR2 FQGNSA. CDR3 in DNA: TGTGCCAGCAGCCGGAGCGGGGACACCTCCTACAATGAGCAGTTCTTC. It is translated as CASSRSGDTSYNEQFF.

This chain links TRBV5-1 with TRBJ2-5; 12 nucleotides match TRBD2. Germline CDR1 is SGHRS and CDR2 is YFSETQ. CDR3 size: 17 residues. The junction had 9 bases not matched to a gene; V was cut back by 4 bases and J by 2 bases. The CDR3, as DNA: TGCGCCAGCAGCACCGGACTAGCGGGGCTCCTTCAAGAGACCCAGTACTTC. It encodes CASSTGLAGLLQETQYF.

In this sample, this clone turned up a few times. This sequence joins TRBV5-4 and TRBJ2-7, with TRBD2 identical over 7 bases. The CDR3 is 16 residues long. The V gene's germline CDR1 is SGHNT and CDR2 YYREEE (reference sequence). J lost 3 bases, V lost 4 bases, and 13 bases had no gene match. CDR3 nucleotide sequence: TGTGCCAGCAGCCGGGAGGCGGGCAGGGCTTTCTACGAGCAGTACTTC. The encoded protein is CASSREAGRAFYEQYF.

The chain carries TRBV9 and TRBJ2-5; weak D call: TRBD1 (6 bases). The CDR3 extends over 15 amino acids. Germline V CDR1 and CDR2: SGDLS, YYNGEE. Trimming cost V 0 bases and J 1 base, with 10 bases left between them. The chain's CDR3 is CASSVVGHPQETQYF. The CDR3 nucleotides are TGTGCCAGCAGCGTAGTGGGACACCCCCAAGAGACCCAGTACTTC.

The genes are TRBV6-1 and TRBJ2-5; possible D gene TRBD2, 6 bases. This CDR3 region has 14 residues. The germline gives CDR1 MNHNS, CDR2 SASEGT. The germline V and J ends were trimmed by 5 bases and 7 bases, with 17 bases remaining between them. The CDR3 nucleotides are TGTGCCAGCAGTAACCCTCCGGAGGGAGGGACCCAGTACTTC. Translated, it gives CASSNPPEGGTQYF.

This chain links TRBV5-4 with TRBJ1-4; 9 nucleotides agree with TRBD1. There are 15 residues in the CDR3. Germline V gives CDR1 SGHNT, CDR2 YYREEE (reference sequence). Trimming removed 3 bases from V and 8 bases from J; junction bases left unmatched: 8. CDR3 DNA sequence: TGTGCCAGCAGCTCCGCCGGGACAGGGCGCGAAAAACTGTTTTTT. Its protein product is CASSSAGTGREKLFF.

The sample holds one count of this clone. V gene TRBV7-9 combines with J gene TRBJ1-1, with TRBD1 as a possible D gene (5 bases). The CDR3 has 14 residues. Per germline, CDR1 SEHNR and CDR2 FQNEAQ (reference sequence). Trimming shortened V by 5 bases and J by 4 bases, and 14 bases separated the two germline ends. The CDR3 here is CASSPRRGSTEAFF. For the CDR3, the DNA is TGTGCCAGCAGCCCCCGGAGGGGTAGCACTGAAGCTTTCTTT. Combining the CDR3 with reference TRBV7-9 and TRBJ1-1 gives the whole variable domain DTGVSQNPRHKITKRGQNVTFRCDPISEHNRLYWYRQTLGQGPEFLTYFQNEAQLEKSRLLSDRFSAERPKGSFSTLEIQRTEQGDSAMYLCASSPRRGSTEAFFGQGTRLTVV.

The chain uses TRBV28 and TRBJ1-5; D is ambiguous. Germline V gene lookup returns CDR1 MDHEN and CDR2 SYDVKM. The CDR3 has 13 amino acids. Trimming removed 5 bases from V and 0 bases from J, with 5 bases in between. For the CDR3, the DNA is TGTGCCAGCAGTCTCTATAGCAATCAGCCCCAGCATTTT. Amino acids: CASSLYSNQPQHF.

The chain links TRBV15 to TRBJ1-5; D is possibly TRBD1 (6 bases). The CDR3 extends over 16 amino acids. Germline values: CDR1 LNHNV, CDR2 YYDKDF (reference sequence). V lost 0 bases to trimming and J lost 5 bases, with 14 bases between them. The CDR3: CATSRELYRVHQPQHF. The CDR3 DNA reads TGTGCCACCAGCAGAGAACTCTACAGGGTACATCAGCCCCAGCATTTT.

V gene TRBV29-1 combines with J gene TRBJ1-2; 7 positions agree with TRBD1. The junction had 12 bases not matched to a gene; V was cut back by 6 bases and J by 5 bases. This CDR3 comprises 14 residues. CDR1 and CDR2 (germline): SQVTM, ANQGSEA. The CDR3 sequence is CSVIFRDSAYGYTF. The CDR3 DNA reads as TGCAGCGTGATCTTCCGGGACAGTGCGTATGGCTACACCTTC.